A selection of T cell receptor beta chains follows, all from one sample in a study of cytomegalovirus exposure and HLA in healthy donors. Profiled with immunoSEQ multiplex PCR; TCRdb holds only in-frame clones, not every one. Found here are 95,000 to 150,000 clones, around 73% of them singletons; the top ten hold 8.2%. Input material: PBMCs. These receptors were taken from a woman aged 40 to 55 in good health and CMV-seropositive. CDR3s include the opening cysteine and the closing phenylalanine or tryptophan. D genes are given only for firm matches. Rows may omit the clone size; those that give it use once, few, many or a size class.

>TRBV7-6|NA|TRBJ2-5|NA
TGTGCCAGCAGCTCCCCATCCCAGACCCAGTACTTC
CASSSPSQTQYF
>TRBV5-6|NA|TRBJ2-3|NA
TGTGCCAGCAGCTCGCGACAGGAATACACAGATACGCAGTATTTT
CASSSRQEYTDTQYF
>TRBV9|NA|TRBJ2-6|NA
TGTGCCCGCCGGGAGGGGGCGGAATCTGGGGCCAACGTCCTGACTTTC
CARREGAESGANVLTF
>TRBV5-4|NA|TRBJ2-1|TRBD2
TGTGCCAGCAGCTCCCCTACTAGCGGGCCACACAATGAGCAGTTCTTC
CASSSPTSGPHNEQFF
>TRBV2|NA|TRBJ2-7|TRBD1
TGTGCCAGCAGGACAGGGACCACGACCTACGAGCAGTACTTC
CASRTGTTTYEQYF
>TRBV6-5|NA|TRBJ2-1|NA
TGTGCCAGCAGCGTTCGCTACAATGAGCAGTTCTTC
CASSVRYNEQFF
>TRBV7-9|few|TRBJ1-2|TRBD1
TGTGCCAGCAGTTCCGGACAGGGCTATGGCTACACCTTC
CASSSGQGYGYTF
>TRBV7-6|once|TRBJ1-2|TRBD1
TGTGCCAGCAGCTCAATGACAGGGACCTATGGCTACACCTTC
CASSSMTGTYGYTF
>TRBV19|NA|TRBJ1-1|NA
TGTGCCAGCCGTATGGGGGCGGCTGAAGCTTTCTTT
CASRMGAAEAFF
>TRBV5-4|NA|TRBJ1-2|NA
TGTGCCAGCAGCGGGGACACCTATGGCTACACCTTC
CASSGDTYGYTF
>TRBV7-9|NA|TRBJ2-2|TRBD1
TGTGCCAGCAGCTTTACCGGGACAGGCCCCACCGGGGAGCTGTTTTTT
CASSFTGTGPTGELFF
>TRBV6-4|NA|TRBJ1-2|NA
TGTGCCAGCAGTGACCAGGGTCGAAATGGCTACACCTTC
CASSDQGRNGYTF
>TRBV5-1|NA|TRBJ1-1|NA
TGCGCCAGCAGCCAAGACATACCCGCTGAAGCTTTCTTT
CASSQDIPAEAFF
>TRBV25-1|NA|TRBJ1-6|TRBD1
TGTGCCAGCAGTGACCGGAGGGGGCCATCACCCCTCCACTTT
CASSDRRGPSPLHF
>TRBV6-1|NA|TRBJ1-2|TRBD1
TGTGCCAGCAGTGTGGGGGACAGGGGCGATGGCTACACCTTC
CASSVGDRGDGYTF
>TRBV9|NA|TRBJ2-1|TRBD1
TGTGCCAGCAGCCAAGAGGGGGGACAGGGGGCAGAGCAGTTCTTC
CASSQEGGQGAEQFF
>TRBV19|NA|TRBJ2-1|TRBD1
TGTGCCAGTAGTATCTATACAGGGGTTGTGGATGAGCAGTTCTTC
CASSIYTGVVDEQFF